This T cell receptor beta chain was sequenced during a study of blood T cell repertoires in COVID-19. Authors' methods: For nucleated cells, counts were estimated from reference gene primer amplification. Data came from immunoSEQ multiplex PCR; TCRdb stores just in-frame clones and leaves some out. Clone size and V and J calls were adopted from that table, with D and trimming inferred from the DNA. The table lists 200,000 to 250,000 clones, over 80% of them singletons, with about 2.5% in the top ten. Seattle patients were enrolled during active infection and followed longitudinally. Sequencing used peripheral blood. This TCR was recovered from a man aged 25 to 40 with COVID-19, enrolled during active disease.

CDR3 in amino acids: CASSIGDHTGELFF. The CDR3 DNA sequence: TGTGCCAGTAGTATAGGCGATCACACCGGGGAGCTGTTTTTT. This chain uses TRBV19 with TRBJ2-2; D unclear. The CDR3 totals 14 residues. In germline, CDR1 is LNHDA, CDR2 SQIVND (reference sequence). Trimming shortened V by 1 base and J by 3 bases, and 6 bases separated the two germline ends. Together with reference TRBV19 and TRBJ2-2, the CDR3 gives the full variable domain: DGGITQSPKYLFRKEGQNVTLSCEQNLNHDAMYWYRQDPGQGLRLIYYSQIVNDFQKGDIAEGYSVSREKKESFPLTVTSAQKNPTAFYLCASSIGDHTGELFFGEGSRLTVL.